The sequence of this T cell receptor (beta chain) was determined in a study of identical twins. This clonotype was seen more than once but under ten times. Mismatch with germline at one junction end may stem from a read error. The germline V gene has CDR1 SNHLY and CDR2 FYNNEI. CDR3 size: 17 residues. TCRdb analysed the 5' RACE reads with MiXCR anew, one entry per CDR3 protein. In the table there are 420,000 or so distinct CDR3 sequences, about 18% of which are singletons. This clonotype was sampled from a man aged 50-60 years in good health. Sequenced input: naive T cells sorted from blood. The chain employs TRBV2 and TRBJ2-7, with D possibly matching TRBD2 (5 bases). The CDR3 coding sequence is TGTGCCAGCACTGAAGGCCTATTCGTACTAGGGCGCGGCGAGCAGTACTTC. As protein: CASTEGLFVLGRGEQYF.